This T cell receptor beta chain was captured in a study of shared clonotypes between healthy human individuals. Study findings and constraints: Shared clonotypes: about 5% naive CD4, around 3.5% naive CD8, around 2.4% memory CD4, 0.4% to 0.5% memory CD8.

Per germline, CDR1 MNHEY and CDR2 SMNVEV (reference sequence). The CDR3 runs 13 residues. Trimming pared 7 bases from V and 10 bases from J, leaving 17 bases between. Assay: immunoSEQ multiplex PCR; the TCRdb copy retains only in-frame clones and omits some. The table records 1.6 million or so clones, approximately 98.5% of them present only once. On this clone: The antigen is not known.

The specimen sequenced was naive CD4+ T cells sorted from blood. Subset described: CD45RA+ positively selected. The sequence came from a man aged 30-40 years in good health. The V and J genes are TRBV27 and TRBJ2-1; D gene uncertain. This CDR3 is CASITPNSREQFF. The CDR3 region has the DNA TGTGCCAGCATTACCCCAAATTCCAGGGAGCAGTTCTTC.